This TCR beta chain was sequenced in a study of blood T cell repertoires in COVID-19. V shed 3 bases, J shed 5 bases, and the junction held 7 bases outside the gene matches. Per the germline V gene, CDR1 is GTSNPN and CDR2 is SVGIG (reference sequence). The CDR3 consists of 13 residues. Some clones are missing from TCRdb's copy, which holds only in-frame ones; the method was immunoSEQ multiplex PCR. The profile shows some 130,000 clones, approximately 84% of them singletons. Input material: peripheral blood. The J gene is TRBJ2-7, the V gene TRBV30; 7 nucleotides agree with TRBD2. This sequence was found in a human donor in a cohort sampled during active COVID-19. The CDR3 DNA is TGTGCCTGGAGCCGAGGGAGGGCCAACGAGCAGTACGTC. Translating gives CAWSRGRANEQYV.